The 21 T cell receptor beta chains given below trace back to one sample, sequenced in a study of cytomegalovirus exposure and HLA in healthy donors. 60 Vbeta and 13 Jbeta primers were used in PCR. Assay used: immunoSEQ multiplex PCR; TCRdb lists only in-frame clones, some missing. The sample holds about 140,000 clones, nearly 90% seen once. Input material: PBMCs. The receptors stem from a woman in her 40s in good health and CMV-seronegative.

The chain employs TRBV6-4 and TRBJ1-1; a possible D gene is TRBD1 (6 bases). The CDR3 extends over 13 amino acids. Germline V lookup: CDR1 MRHNA, CDR2 SNTAGT. V lost 4 bases, J lost 2 bases, and 8 bases lay in between. The chain's CDR3 is CASSAGANTEAFF. In DNA, the CDR3 is TGTGCCAGCAGTGCAGGGGCAAACACTGAAGCTTTCTTT.

The chain has TRBV28 and TRBJ1-2; possible D gene TRBD1, 6 bases. This CDR3 spans 15 amino acids. Trimming removed 2 bases at V and 3 bases at J, with 13 bases between. Germline V gene lookup returns CDR1 MDHEN and CDR2 SYDVKM. The CDR3, as DNA: TGTGCCAGCAGTTTAGACCCCGACAGGTACTATGGCTACACCTTC. This encodes CASSLDPDRYYGYTF.

This chain connects TRBV7-8 to TRBJ2-2, with 11 positions matching TRBD2. The CDR3 is 12 residues long. The V segment lost 4 bases and the J segment 15 bases; nucleotides outside the gene matches: 4. Germline V gives CDR1 SGHVS, CDR2 FQNEAQ. As DNA, the CDR3 is TGTGCCAGCAGCTATACTAGCGGGAGTTTGTTTTTT. The encoded protein is CASSYTSGSLFF. The whole variable domain, filled in from reference TRBV7-8 and TRBJ2-2, reads GAGVSQSPRYKVAKRGQDVALRCDPISGHVSLFWYQQALGQGPEFLTYFQNEAQLDKSGLPSDRFFAERPEGSVSTLKIQRTQQEDSAVYLCASSYTSGSLFFGEGSRLTVL.

V gene TRBV6-1 combines with J gene TRBJ2-3; D remains ambiguous. Germline V gene sequence: CDR1 MNHNS, CDR2 SASEGT. The ends were cut back, 2 bases at V and 0 bases at J, with 6 bases in the middle. This CDR3 has 14 amino acids. The CDR3 spells CASSESVSTDTQYF. CDR3 bases: TGTGCCAGCAGTGAATCGGTCAGCACAGATACGCAGTATTTT.

The rearrangement uses TRBV29-1 and TRBJ2-5, with 9 bases that match TRBD1. The germline V gene has CDR1 SQVTM and CDR2 ANQGSEA. CDR3 length equals 14 residues. With V trimmed by 6 bases and J by 0 bases, 5 bases remained unmatched. CDR3 DNA: TGCAGCGTACAGGGGGCAGCCAACCAAGAGACCCAGTACTTC. It yields the protein CSVQGAANQETQYF.

This chain uses TRBV12-5 with TRBJ1-1; TRBD1 matches 10 bases. With 5 bases clipped from V and 8 bases from J, the junction kept 5 bases outside the gene matches. This CDR3 is 13 amino acids long. Per the germline V gene, CDR1 is LGHNT and CDR2 is FRNRAP. CDR3 DNA sequence: TGTGCTAGTGGTAGGACAGGGGGTGACGAAGCTTTCTTT. This codes for CASGRTGGDEAFF.

The V call is TRBV2, the J call TRBJ2-5, with D uncertain. Germline V lookup: CDR1 SNHLY, CDR2 FYNNEI. CDR3 size: 14 residues. Trimming left V 5 bases short and J 5 bases short, with 15 bases between. The CDR3 is CASSNRVPSETQYF. CDR3 nucleotides: TGTGCCAGCAGTAACCGGGTCCCCTCGGAGACCCAGTACTTC.

This rearrangement joins TRBV27 to TRBJ2-7; D is ambiguous. Germline V gene data show CDR1 as MNHEY and CDR2 as SMNVEV (reference sequence). CDR3 length: 14 amino acids. V gave up 3 bases and J gave up 2 bases, with 11 bases separating them. The chain's CDR3 is CASSFQSTTYEQYF. The CDR3 DNA sequence: TGTGCCAGCAGTTTTCAGAGTACTACCTACGAGCAGTACTTC.

V usage is TRBV7-9 and J usage is TRBJ2-7, with 10 bases matching TRBD2. Trimming cost V 5 bases and J 3 bases; bases outside gene matches: 7. The CDR3 extends over 15 amino acids. CDR1 and CDR2 (germline): SEHNR, FQNEAQ (reference sequence). The CDR3 sequence: CASSLSGRADYEQYF. For the CDR3, the DNA is TGTGCCAGCAGCCTGAGCGGGAGGGCCGACTACGAGCAGTACTTC.

In the case of this clone: A junction boundary mismatches the germline segment, possibly from a read error. The rearrangement uses TRBV7-9 and TRBJ2-1, with D possibly matching TRBD2 (5 bases). Looked up from germline, CDR1 is SEHNR and CDR2 is FQNEAQ (reference sequence). The CDR3 has 14 residues. The CDR3 sequence is CSSSRGQPYNEQFF. In nucleotides, the CDR3 is TGTTCCAGCAGCCGCGGGCAGCCCTACAATGAGCAGTTCTTC.

The chain uses TRBV21-1 and TRBJ1-6; the table's D call of TRBD1 was not tested on the DNA. TRBV21-1 is shown as a pseudogene. CDR3 length equals 16 residues. CDR3 protein: CASKPPEDRRGLPLHF. The CDR3 DNA is TGTGCCAGCAAACCCCCCGAGGACAGGCGGGGATTACCCCTCCACTTT.

The CDR3 DNA is TGTGCCAGCAGGTCTACAGGGTCATTTGGCTACACCTTC. As protein: CASRSTGSFGYTF. The J gene is TRBJ1-2, the V gene TRBV28, with D possibly matching TRBD1 (6 bases). Germline CDR1 and CDR2: MDHEN and SYDVKM. Deletions cut 6 bases from V and 7 bases from J, with 15 bases between. This CDR3 comprises 13 residues.

Written as DNA, the CDR3 is TGCGCCACCTACCTTGGTGGGAGTCGACATGAGCAGTTCTTC. It translates to CATYLGGSRHEQFF. The chain carries TRBV10-2 and TRBJ2-1; D possibly corresponds to TRBD2 (5 bases). V dropped 10 bases and J dropped 8 bases, with 21 bases sitting between them. The germline CDR1 and CDR2 sequences are WSHSY and SAAADI. The length of the CDR3 is 14 residues.

This chain connects TRBV7-8 to TRBJ2-5; the D gene is possibly TRBD2 (7 bases). The tail of the sequence fits TRBJ2-7 better, so the J call may be wrong. Per the germline V gene, CDR1 is SGHVS and CDR2 is FQNEAQ. This CDR3 comprises 14 residues. CDR3 amino acids: CASSSGGVTYEQYF. CDR3 sequence (DNA): TGTGCCAGCAGCTCGGGGGGCGTTACCTACGAGCAGTACTTC.

The table lists this clone with a few counts. This chain uses TRBV7-2 with TRBJ2-1; tentative D call: TRBD1 (5 bases). This CDR3 has 15 residues. Trimming stripped 4 bases from V and 3 bases from J, with 13 bases between. Germline assignment: CDR1 SGHTA and CDR2 FQGNSA. The chain's CDR3 is CASSYDSGNYNEQFF. DNA of the CDR3: TGTGCCAGCAGCTACGACAGTGGAAACTACAATGAGCAGTTCTTC.

This clone was seen a single time. A read error may produce the germline difference seen at one junction end. The rearrangement joins TRBV9 to TRBJ2-7, with D perhaps TRBD2 (6 bases). The CDR3 is made up of 17 amino acids. Germline V gene sequence: CDR1 SGDLS, CDR2 YYNGEE. CDR3 region: CAGSAGGVRGLSYEQYF. The DNA for the CDR3 is TGTGCCGGCAGCGCAGGAGGGGTTCGCGGGCTGTCCTACGAGCAGTACTTC.

This clone is a singleton in its sample. J is TRBJ2-7 and V is TRBV7-2; the match to TRBD1 covers 7 bases. The V gene end was trimmed by 3 bases and the J gene end by 4 bases; junction bases not matched to a gene: 9. This CDR3 is 15 amino acids long. CDR1 is SGHTA and CDR2 is FQGNSA in the germline V gene. CDR3 region: CASSFDRATFYEQYF. Written as DNA, the CDR3 is TGTGCCAGCAGCTTCGACAGGGCCACGTTTTACGAGCAGTACTTC.

The rearrangement joins TRBV28 to TRBJ1-2; 7 bases fit TRBD1. The ends lost 3 bases at V and 2 bases at J; junction bases unmatched: 3. CDR1 is MDHEN, CDR2 SYDVKM, per germline. The CDR3 has 14 residues. CDR3 region: CASSLGGQNYGYTF. CDR3 in DNA: TGTGCCAGCAGTTTGGGGGGACAGAACTATGGCTACACCTTC.

This sequence joins TRBV7-6 and TRBJ2-1, with TRBD2 identical over 9 bases. V shed 5 bases and J 10 bases; nucleotides not matched to a gene: 6. The CDR3 is 13 residues long. Germline V gene data show CDR1 as SGHVS and CDR2 as FNYEAQ. CDR3 in amino acids: CASSLSGSAEQFF. The CDR3 coding sequence is TGTGCCAGCAGCCTTAGCGGGAGCGCCGAGCAGTTCTTC.

In its sample, this clone was seen once. This chain connects TRBV29-1 to TRBJ1-2; D is possibly TRBD1 (5 bases). Germline CDR1 is SQVTM and CDR2 is ANQGSEA. V shed 3 bases and J shed 8 bases, with 10 bases lying between them. The CDR3 runs to 11 residues. In DNA form, the CDR3 reads TGCAGCGTTGACGGCAGGGCAGGCTACACCTTC. Translated, it gives CSVDGRAGYTF.

This rearrangement joins TRBV7-2 to TRBJ2-1; a possible D gene is TRBD2 (6 bases). This CDR3 is 16 amino acids long. Germline CDR1 reads SGHTA; CDR2 reads FQGNSA. The V and J ends lost 2 bases and 6 bases respectively, with 17 bases between them. CDR3 bases: TGTGCCAGCAGCTTAAACGGCGGGGTAGCCATCAATGAGCAGTTCTTC. Protein: CASSLNGGVAINEQFF.